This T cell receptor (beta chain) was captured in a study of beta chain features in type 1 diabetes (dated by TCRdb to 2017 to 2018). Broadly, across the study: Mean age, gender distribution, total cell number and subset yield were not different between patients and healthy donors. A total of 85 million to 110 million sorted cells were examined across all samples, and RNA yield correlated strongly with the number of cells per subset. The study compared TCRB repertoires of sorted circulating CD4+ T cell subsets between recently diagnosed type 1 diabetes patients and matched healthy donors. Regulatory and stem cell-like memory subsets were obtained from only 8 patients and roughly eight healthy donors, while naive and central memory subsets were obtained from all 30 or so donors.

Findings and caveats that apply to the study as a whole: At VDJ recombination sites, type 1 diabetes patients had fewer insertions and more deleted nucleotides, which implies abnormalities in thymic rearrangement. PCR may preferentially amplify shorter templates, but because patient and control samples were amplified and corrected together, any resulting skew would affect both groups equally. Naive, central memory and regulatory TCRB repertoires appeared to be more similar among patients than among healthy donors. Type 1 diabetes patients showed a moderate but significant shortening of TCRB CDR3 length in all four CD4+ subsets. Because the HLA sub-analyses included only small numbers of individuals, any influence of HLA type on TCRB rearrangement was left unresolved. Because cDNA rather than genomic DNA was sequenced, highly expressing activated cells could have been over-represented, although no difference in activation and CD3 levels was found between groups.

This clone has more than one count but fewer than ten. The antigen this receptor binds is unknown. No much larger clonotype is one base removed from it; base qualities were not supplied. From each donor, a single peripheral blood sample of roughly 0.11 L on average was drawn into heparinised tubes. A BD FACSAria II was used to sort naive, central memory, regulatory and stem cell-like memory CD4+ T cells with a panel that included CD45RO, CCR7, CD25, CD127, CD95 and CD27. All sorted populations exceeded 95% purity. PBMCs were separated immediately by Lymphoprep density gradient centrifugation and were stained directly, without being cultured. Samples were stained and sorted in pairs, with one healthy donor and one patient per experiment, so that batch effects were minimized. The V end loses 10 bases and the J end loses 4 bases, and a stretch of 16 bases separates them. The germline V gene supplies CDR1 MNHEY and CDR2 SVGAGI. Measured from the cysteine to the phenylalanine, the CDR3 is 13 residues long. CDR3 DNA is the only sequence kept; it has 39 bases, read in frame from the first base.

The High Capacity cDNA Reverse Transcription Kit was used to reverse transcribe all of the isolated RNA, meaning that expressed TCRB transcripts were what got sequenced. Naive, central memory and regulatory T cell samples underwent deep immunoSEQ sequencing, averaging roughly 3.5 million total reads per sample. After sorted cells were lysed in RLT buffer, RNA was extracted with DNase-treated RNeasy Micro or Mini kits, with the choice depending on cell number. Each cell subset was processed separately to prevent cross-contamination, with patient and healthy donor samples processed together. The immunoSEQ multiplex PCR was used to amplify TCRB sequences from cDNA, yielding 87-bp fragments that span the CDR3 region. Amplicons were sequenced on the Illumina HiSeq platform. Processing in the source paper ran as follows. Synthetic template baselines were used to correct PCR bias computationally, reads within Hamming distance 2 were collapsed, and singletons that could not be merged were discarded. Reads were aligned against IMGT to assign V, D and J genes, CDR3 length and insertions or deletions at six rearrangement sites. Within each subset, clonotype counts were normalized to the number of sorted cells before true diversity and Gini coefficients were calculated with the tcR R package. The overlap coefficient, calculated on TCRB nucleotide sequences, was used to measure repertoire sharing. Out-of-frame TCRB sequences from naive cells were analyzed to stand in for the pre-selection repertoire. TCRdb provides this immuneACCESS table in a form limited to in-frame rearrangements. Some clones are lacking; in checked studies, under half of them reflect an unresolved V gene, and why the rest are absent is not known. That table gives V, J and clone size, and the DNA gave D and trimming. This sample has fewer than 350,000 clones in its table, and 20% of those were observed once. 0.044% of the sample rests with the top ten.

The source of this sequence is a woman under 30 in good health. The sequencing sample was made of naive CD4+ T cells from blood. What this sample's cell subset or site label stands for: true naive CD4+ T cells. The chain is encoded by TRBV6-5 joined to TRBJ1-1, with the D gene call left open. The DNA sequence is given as TGTGCCACTGTCCCGTTCTTCTCCACTGAAGCTTTCTTT. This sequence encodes CATVPFFSTEAFF.